The 18 T cell receptor beta chains below all came from one sample that was sequenced in a study of blood T cell repertoires in COVID-19. Sequencing used immunoSEQ multiplex PCR; TCRdb keeps in-frame clones, though not all of them. The table lists 140,000 or so clones, around 81% of them singletons. The specimen sequenced was peripheral blood. The receptors stem from a woman aged 45-59 years with acute or convalescent COVID-19.

The rearrangement uses TRBV29-1 and TRBJ2-3, with TRBD2 matching 11 bases. The CDR3 length is 14 residues. The V segment lost 4 bases and the J segment 6 bases; nucleotides outside the gene matches: 6. Per germline, CDR1 SQVTM and CDR2 ANQGSEA. The CDR3 nucleotides are TGCAGCGTTGTGGGACTAGCGGCGCTGGATACGCAGTATTTT. Translation gives CSVVGLAALDTQYF.

CDR3: CASSQDDRLADRQYF. DNA of the CDR3: TGCGCCAGCAGCCAAGATGATCGGCTAGCGGACCGGCAGTACTTC. The chain links TRBV4-1 to TRBJ2-7; 7 nucleotides line up with TRBD2. CDR3 length equals 15 residues. CDR1 and CDR2 from the germline V gene are MGHRA and YSYEKL. The junction had 11 bases not matched to a gene; V was cut back by 0 bases and J by 9 bases.

The genes are TRBV6-4 and TRBJ1-2; 10 positions match TRBD1. This CDR3 is built from 15 residues. Trimming at V came to 6 bases and at J to 4 bases, leaving 8 bases not matched to a gene. Germline CDR1 and CDR2: MRHNA and SNTAGT. The CDR3 reads CASRPGTGDSYGYTF. The CDR3 DNA reads TGTGCCAGCAGACCCGGGACAGGGGATAGCTATGGCTACACCTTC.

This clone showed up just once. The V call is TRBV7-8, the J call TRBJ2-7; D possibly corresponds to TRBD1 (6 bases). The CDR3 spans 14 residues. Germline CDR1 SGHVS, CDR2 FQNEAQ. V dropped 5 bases and J dropped 2 bases, with 13 bases sitting between them. CDR3 nucleotide sequence: TGTGCCAGCAGCCTCGACAGGACCCCCTACGAGCAGTACTTC. Translation: CASSLDRTPYEQYF. The whole variable domain, remainder taken from reference TRBV7-8 and TRBJ2-7, is GAGVSQSPRYKVAKRGQDVALRCDPISGHVSLFWYQQALGQGPEFLTYFQNEAQLDKSGLPSDRFFAERPEGSVSTLKIQRTQQEDSAVYLCASSLDRTPYEQYFGPGTRLTVT.

The J gene is TRBJ2-5, the V gene TRBV3-1 (or the pseudogene TRBV3-2); D remains unclear. CDR1 and CDR2 (germline): LGHDT, YNNKEL (reference sequence). The germline V and J ends were trimmed by 8 bases and 10 bases, with 11 bases remaining between them. The CDR3 totals 10 residues. DNA of the CDR3: TGTGCCAGCGGTCTGAGAGGCCAGTACTTC. Its protein is CASGLRGQYF.

This clone was detected many times. The CDR3 loop is CASSFPSGNEQFF. Here the CDR3 DNA reads TGCGCCAGCAGCTTTCCAAGCGGCAATGAGCAGTTCTTC. The V gene is TRBV5-1, the J gene TRBJ2-1; tentatively, D is TRBD2 (5 bases). This CDR3 contains 13 residues. V lost 2 bases to trimming and J lost 6 bases, with 9 bases between them. Germline V gene data show CDR1 as SGHRS and CDR2 as YFSETQ.

V usage is TRBV5-6 and J usage is TRBJ2-1, with 9 bases matching TRBD2. The CDR3 has 17 residues. Germline V gene lookup returns CDR1 SGHDT and CDR2 YYEEEE. J gave up 2 bases and V 4 bases, and 10 bases lay outside the gene matches. CDR3 nucleotides: TGTGCCAGCAGCCGTCCTTTGCTAGCGGGGACCTACAATGAGCAGTTCTTC. It specifies CASSRPLLAGTYNEQFF.

This chain uses TRBV2 with TRBJ2-5; D might be TRBD2 (6 bases). The ends were cut back, 6 bases at V and 1 base at J, with 12 bases in the middle. Per the germline V gene, CDR1 is SNHLY and CDR2 is FYNNEI. The CDR3 length is 14 residues. The CDR3 DNA is TGTGCCAGCAGACCCCGGGAGCTCCAAGAGACCCAGTACTTC. Residues: CASRPRELQETQYF.

The chain has TRBV4-3 and TRBJ1-2; D may be TRBD1 (6 bases). Looked up from germline, CDR1 is LGHNA and CDR2 is YSLEER. V was clipped by 0 bases and J by 4 bases, with 12 bases between them. The CDR3 sequence is 15 residues long. The CDR3 bases are TGCGCCAGCAGCCAAGATGGCGCGGGGGCCTATGGCTACACCTTC. It translates to CASSQDGAGAYGYTF.

The gene calls are TRBV5-1 and TRBJ2-3; possible D gene TRBD2, 6 bases. CDR3 length equals 16 residues. Germline CDR1 is SGHRS and CDR2 is YFSETQ. Trimming took off 3 bases at V and 4 bases at J, with 18 bases between the two ends. The CDR3 loop reads CASSSGLNNPSDTQYF. The CDR3 region has the DNA TGCGCCAGCAGCTCGGGACTGAACAACCCCTCAGATACGCAGTATTTT.

The chain has TRBV7-2 and TRBJ2-1, with 8 bases fitting TRBD1. The CDR3 totals 15 residues. The V segment lost 7 bases and the J segment 3 bases; nucleotides outside the gene matches: 8. Germline V gene lookup returns CDR1 SGHTA and CDR2 FQGNSA. In DNA form, the CDR3 reads TGTGCCAGCACCGAACCAGGGGGCTTCTACAATGAGCAGTTCTTC. Translation gives CASTEPGGFYNEQFF.

The rearrangement links TRBV5-6 to TRBJ2-7; D perhaps matches TRBD1 (6 bases). CDR1 is SGHDT and CDR2 is YYEEEE in the germline V gene. V lost 5 bases and J 7 bases, leaving 19 bases between the germline ends. The CDR3 consists of 14 residues. The CDR3 spells CASSSPDSFREQYF. Written as DNA, the CDR3 is TGTGCCAGCAGTTCCCCGGACAGCTTCCGTGAGCAGTACTTC.

The rearrangement joins TRBV6-1 to TRBJ1-1; D gene uncertain. Germline CDR1 reads MNHNS; CDR2 reads SASEGT. This CDR3 region has 14 residues. V dropped 1 base and J dropped 3 bases, with 9 bases sitting between them. Written as DNA, the CDR3 is TGTGCCAGCAGTGAAGGTTCCAGGTACACTGAAGCTTTCTTT. Its protein is CASSEGSRYTEAFF.

The gene calls are TRBV5-6 and TRBJ2-1, with TRBD2 identical over 7 bases. CDR1 and CDR2 (germline): SGHDT, YYEEEE. Unmatched junction bases numbered 9, after V lost 0 bases and J lost 9 bases. This CDR3 region has 15 residues. The CDR3 reads CASSLGGGSAGEQFF. CDR3 nucleotides: TGTGCCAGCAGCTTGGGCGGGGGTTCAGCGGGTGAGCAGTTCTTC.

This clone was counted a few times. The gene calls are TRBV7-6 and TRBJ2-5; 10 bases agree with TRBD2. The J segment lost 2 bases and the V segment lost 1 base, leaving 7 bases of the junction unmatched. The CDR3 sequence is 17 residues long. Germline V gene sequence: CDR1 SGHVS, CDR2 FNYEAQ. The CDR3 DNA sequence: TGTGCCAGCAGCTTAGTAGGGTCTAGCGGGGGACAAGAGACCCAGTACTTC. Translated, it gives CASSLVGSSGGQETQYF.

The V gene is TRBV4-1, the J gene TRBJ2-7; D unclear. The CDR3 sequence is 17 residues long. The ends were cut back, 4 bases at V and 3 bases at J, with 22 bases in the middle. The germline gives CDR1 MGHRA, CDR2 YSYEKL. This chain's CDR3 is CASSLKTSNRADYEQYF. The CDR3 coding sequence is TGCGCCAGCAGCCTCAAAACATCGAACAGAGCCGACTACGAGCAGTACTTC.

This chain uses TRBV7-8 with TRBJ1-6; 9 bases map to TRBD1. From germline, CDR1 is SGHVS and CDR2 FQNEAQ. CDR3 length: 16 amino acids. J was trimmed by 7 bases and V by 5 bases; bases with no gene match: 9. As DNA, the CDR3 is TGTGCCAGCAGCGCCCAAGGGGGGACAGGGAATTCACCCCTCCACTTT. It is translated as CASSAQGGTGNSPLHF.

This clone has a handful of counts. The chain carries TRBV4-3 and TRBJ2-4, with D tentatively TRBD1 (6 bases). The germline V gene has CDR1 LGHNA and CDR2 YSLEER. Trimming stripped 2 bases from V and 9 bases from J, with 14 bases between. This CDR3 spans 14 amino acids. The CDR3 DNA sequence: TGCGCCAGCAGCCAAACCTCAGGGGTAGGCATTCAGTACTTC. This translates into CASSQTSGVGIQYF.